The 22 T cell receptor beta chains given below trace back to one sample, sequenced in a study of T-cell reconstitution after alpha-beta-depleted transplantation in children. The TCRbeta library incorporated unique molecular identifiers. TCRdb fed the PCR reads into MiXCR, producing one record per CDR3 protein. The sample yields 300,000 to 350,000 distinct CDR3 sequences, roughly 16% seen once. The specimen comprised PBMCs, mostly from graft donor cells, sampled 360 days after TCRalphabeta/CD19-depleted stem cell transplant. These receptors originate from a male patient between 2 and 15 years old who had a stem cell transplant for acute lymphoblastic leukemia, so the T cells may come from the graft donor.

There are many counts of this clonotype. The gene calls are TRBV20-1 and TRBJ1-6; D gene uncertain. This CDR3 has 14 residues. Trimming stripped 2 bases from V and 0 bases from J, with 5 bases between. Germline lookup yields CDR1 DFQATT and CDR2 SNEGSKA (reference sequence). This chain's CDR3 is CSARKSSYNSPLHF. The CDR3, as DNA: TGCAGTGCTAGAAAGAGCTCCTATAATTCACCCCTCCACTTT.

This chain connects TRBV28 to TRBJ1-6; tentative D call: TRBD1 (5 bases). Per germline, CDR1 MDHEN and CDR2 SYDVKM. Between the trimmed V and J ends, which lost 6 bases and 12 bases, there was a span of 21 bases. The CDR3 runs 15 residues. The CDR3 protein is CASSRGQGLILPLHF. The CDR3 coding sequence is TGTGCCAGCAGCCGTGGGCAGGGACTAATACTACCCCTCCACTTT. The whole variable domain, filled in from reference TRBV28 and TRBJ1-6, reads DVKVTQSSRYLVKRTGEKVFLECVQDMDHENMFWYRQDPGLGLRLIYFSYDVKMKEKGDIPEGYSVSREKKERFSLILESASTNQTSMYLCASSRGQGLILPLHFGNGTRLTVT.

This clonotype showed up just a few times. The chain has TRBV5-8 and TRBJ2-3; D is perhaps TRBD1 (6 bases). This CDR3 has 15 residues. The germline V gene encodes CDR1 SGHTS and CDR2 YDEGEE. With 1 base removed from V and 3 bases from J, the gap between germline ends came to 12 bases. The DNA for the CDR3 is TGTGCCAGCAGCTTGTATTGGGGGCAGACAGATACGCAGTATTTT. Its protein product is CASSLYWGQTDTQYF. Drawing the rest from reference TRBV5-8 and TRBJ2-3, the complete variable domain is EAGVTQSPTHLIKTRGQQATLRCSPISGHTSVYWYQQALGLGLQFLLWYDEGEERNRGNFPPRFSGRQFPNYSSELNVNALELEDSALYLCASSLYWGQTDTQYFGPGTRLTVL.

This clonotype was recorded a few times. The gene calls are TRBV24-1 and TRBJ2-1; TRBD2 matches at 8 bases. Trimming cost V 6 bases and J 7 bases; bases outside gene matches: 22. Germline assignment: CDR1 KGHDR and CDR2 SFDVKD. The length of the CDR3 is 19 residues. For the CDR3, the DNA is TGTGCCACCAGTAGTCGGCTGGTTGTAGAACTAGCGGAGATGAATGAGCAGTTCTTC. It specifies CATSSRLVVELAEMNEQFF.

This clonotype turned up a few times. The chain couples TRBV9 to TRBJ2-3; TRBD1 is a possible D gene (6 bases). V dropped 4 bases and J dropped 0 bases, with 15 bases sitting between them. Germline V gives CDR1 SGDLS, CDR2 YYNGEE. The CDR3 runs 16 residues. The CDR3 coding sequence is TGTGCCAGCAGCCAACGTCTAACAGGGAGCACAGATACGCAGTATTTT. Encoded protein: CASSQRLTGSTDTQYF.

CDR3 sequence (DNA): TGTGCCAGCTCACCGGGGACTAGCGGAGCCAACAATGAGCAGTTCTTC. Protein sequence: CASSPGTSGANNEQFF. The chain uses TRBV18 and TRBJ2-1; TRBD2 agrees at 11 bases. Per the germline V gene, CDR1 is KGHSH and CDR2 is LQKENI. The CDR3 extends over 16 amino acids. V dropped 3 bases and J dropped 5; count of bases not matched to a gene: 6.

A few counts support this clonotype. V usage is TRBV20-1 and J usage is TRBJ2-3, with TRBD2 as a possible D gene (6 bases). This CDR3 has 14 residues. CDR1 and CDR2 (germline): DFQATT, SNEGSKA (reference sequence). V was shortened by 3 bases and J by 0 bases, with 10 bases between the two germline ends. DNA for the CDR3: TGCAGTGCTAGGGTCGGGAGTAGCACAGATACGCAGTATTTT. Translation gives CSARVGSSTDTQYF.

The sample holds a few counts of this clonotype. The chain is built from TRBV9 and TRBJ1-1, with unresolved D. Germline CDR1 and CDR2: SGDLS and YYNGEE. The V and J ends lost 2 bases and 0 bases respectively, with 8 bases between them. CDR3 size: 14 residues. CDR3 DNA sequence: TGTGCCAGCAGCGTCTTCCCTTTGAACACTGAAGCTTTCTTT. This gives the protein CASSVFPLNTEAFF.

The chain links TRBV9 to TRBJ2-2; D gene ambiguous. With 0 bases removed from V and 1 base from J, the gap between germline ends came to 10 bases. The CDR3 covers 16 residues. Germline CDR1 reads SGDLS; CDR2 reads YYNGEE. The CDR3 region is CASSVVDSKNTGELFF. CDR3 DNA: TGTGCCAGCAGCGTAGTCGATAGCAAGAACACCGGGGAGCTGTTTTTT.

CDR3 protein: CASSYPGLAGGSSYNEQFF. The CDR3 DNA reads TGTGCCAGCAGTTACCCAGGACTAGCGGGAGGAAGCTCCTACAATGAGCAGTTCTTC. The genes are TRBV6-2 or TRBV6-3 and TRBJ2-1; 14 bases line up with TRBD2. The germline V gene encodes CDR1 MNHEY and CDR2 SVGEGT. The CDR3 runs 19 residues. Trimming cost V 2 bases and J 0 bases; bases outside gene matches: 6.

The V call is TRBV4-2, the J call TRBJ2-4, with no clear D. V was pared by 0 bases and J by 0 bases, with 18 bases between. This CDR3 comprises 19 residues. From germline, CDR1 is LGHNA and CDR2 YNFKEQ. CDR3 bases: TGTGCCAGCAGCCAAGACACGGGCGGATCGCCTCTAGCCAAAAACATTCAGTACTTC. This encodes CASSQDTGGSPLAKNIQYF.

This clonotype was detected ten times or more. This chain joins TRBV18 and TRBJ2-5, with D possibly being TRBD1 (5 bases). This CDR3 is built from 15 residues. The V end lost 0 bases, the J end lost 4 bases, and 12 bases lay between the germline ends. Germline V lookup: CDR1 KGHSH, CDR2 LQKENI. The CDR3 protein is CASSPPDTLGETQYF. CDR3 nucleotides: TGTGCCAGCTCACCACCGGACACCCTAGGAGAGACCCAGTACTTC.

This clonotype showed up just a few times. The chain carries TRBV4-3 and TRBJ2-4, with 7 bases fitting TRBD2. Germline loops: CDR1 LGHNA, CDR2 YSLEER. The V segment lost 1 base and the J segment 6 bases; nucleotides outside the gene matches: 9. The CDR3 totals 16 residues. CDR3 residues: CASSQAGREEGNIQYF. For the CDR3, the DNA is TGCGCCAGCAGCCAAGCTGGACGGGAGGAGGGAAACATTCAGTACTTC.

A few counts support this clonotype. This sequence joins TRBV19 and TRBJ2-5; maybe TRBD1 (5 bases). From germline, CDR1 is LNHDA and CDR2 SQIVND (reference sequence). The CDR3 runs 13 residues. Trimming stripped 4 bases from V and 2 bases from J, with 8 bases between. The chain's CDR3 is CASSTDSQETQYF. The CDR3, as DNA: TGTGCCAGTAGTACAGACAGTCAAGAGACCCAGTACTTC.

Ten or more counts support this clonotype. The chain recombines TRBV12-3 or TRBV12-4 with TRBJ1-1; unclear D gene. V was trimmed by 1 base and J by 8 bases, leaving 14 bases between them. This CDR3 has 14 amino acids. The CDR3 DNA follows: TGTGCCAGCAGTTTAGTTCGTCGCGGTACAGAAGCTTTCTTT. It encodes CASSLVRRGTEAFF.

This clonotype was found a few times. The chain joins TRBV11-1 to TRBJ1-2; 12 nucleotides align to TRBD1. V lost 4 bases and J lost 4; bases outside the gene matches: 13. The CDR3 has 18 residues. The germline gives CDR1 SGHAT, CDR2 FQDESV (reference sequence). Here the CDR3 reads CASSSTRDRGHEIYGYTF. CDR3 nucleotide sequence: TGTGCCAGCAGCTCGACCCGGGACAGGGGGCACGAAATCTATGGCTACACCTTC.

The table lists this clonotype with many counts. This chain uses TRBV28 with TRBJ2-1; D is unresolved. Trimming pared 8 bases from V and 8 bases from J, leaving 22 bases between. CDR3 length: 15 residues. The germline gives CDR1 MDHEN, CDR2 SYDVKM. The CDR3 nucleotides read TGTGCCAGCGGGCTCCGGGTTAGCCAAAGCGATGAGCAGTTCTTC. Its translation is CASGLRVSQSDEQFF.

The rearrangement uses TRBV9 and TRBJ2-3; D may be TRBD2 (6 bases). The length of the CDR3 is 14 residues. Trimming shortened V by 0 bases and J by 5 bases, and 10 bases separated the two germline ends. From germline, CDR1 is SGDLS and CDR2 YYNGEE. CDR3 bases: TGTGCCAGCAGCGTAGGGGACTTCCGAGATACGCAGTATTTT. Translated: CASSVGDFRDTQYF.

The chain recombines TRBV20-1 with TRBJ2-7, with 8 bases lining up with TRBD2. In germline, CDR1 is DFQATT, CDR2 SNEGSKA (reference sequence). The trim removed 6 bases at V and 5 bases at J, leaving 6 bases unmatched. This CDR3 has 12 residues. CDR3 residues: CSARLTSDEQYF. CDR3 nucleotides: TGCAGTGCGCGATTGACTAGCGACGAGCAGTACTTC.

This clonotype was counted a few times. The rearrangement links TRBV4-1 to TRBJ1-4, with TRBD1 identical over 8 bases. CDR3 size: 15 residues. The junction had 4 bases not matched to a gene; V was cut back by 2 bases and J by 5 bases. Germline CDR1 MGHRA, CDR2 YSYEKL. The DNA of the CDR3 is TGCGCCAGCAGCCAAACAGGGGGTCCGAATGAAAAACTGTTTTTT. Translation gives CASSQTGGPNEKLFF.

J is TRBJ1-1 and V is TRBV7-8; 10 bases fit TRBD1. Losses at the gene ends were 6 bases for V and 3 bases for J; bases not matched to a gene: 10. The CDR3 loop spans 16 amino acids. Per the germline V gene, CDR1 is SGHVS and CDR2 is FQNEAQ. The CDR3 is CASSNSGTGVHTEAFF. The CDR3 DNA is TGTGCCAGCAGTAACTCCGGGACAGGGGTTCACACTGAAGCTTTCTTT.

This clonotype was counted a few times. V and J are TRBV20-1 and TRBJ2-7; maybe TRBD2 (5 bases). The V end lost 0 bases, the J end lost 6 bases, and 12 bases lay between the germline ends. In germline, CDR1 is DFQATT, CDR2 SNEGSKA (reference sequence). CDR3 size: 13 residues. CDR3 in DNA: TGCAGTGCTAGAGATCCGAGGACTGTCGAGCAGTACTTC. This gives the protein CSARDPRTVEQYF.